The 2 T cell receptor beta chains in this list originate from one sample, sequenced in a study of TIL therapy for anti-PD-1-resistant metastatic lung cancer (dated by TCRdb to the early 2020s). TCR beta CDR3 regions were amplified from genomic DNA with the immunoSEQ v3 hsTCRB kit using bias-controlled multiplex PCR. TCRdb limited this immuneACCESS table to in-frame rearrangements with V and J called. A share of clones is missing; checked studies link under half to unresolved V genes, and the rest is unexplained. The sample data list 9,000 to 15,000 clones, and 80% of these were observed just once. About 9.5% of the sample comes from the top ten. The time point label of this sample denotes: pre-treatment sample, taken before nivolumab and TIL therapy. The sequencing used blood, collected at baseline. Receptors originate from a person aged 25 to 80 with non-small cell lung cancer.

DNA of the CDR3: TGTGCCAGCAGGCCTAGCGGAATTGAGCAGTTCTTC. As protein: CASRPSGIEQFF. The gene calls are TRBV2 and TRBJ2-1, with 7 nucleotides matching TRBD2. Unmatched junction bases numbered 5, after V lost 6 bases and J lost 9 bases. Per germline, CDR1 SNHLY and CDR2 FYNNEI. The CDR3 is made up of 12 amino acids.

The chain joins TRBV7-9 to TRBJ1-1, with unresolved D. Trimming shortened V by 5 bases and J by 6 bases, and 16 bases separated the two germline ends. This CDR3 region has 14 residues. Germline V gene sequence: CDR1 SEHNR, CDR2 FQNEAQ (reference sequence). In nucleotides, the CDR3 is TGTGCCAGCAGCCTTGACTCTTTGATCGCTGAAGCTTTCTTT. This encodes CASSLDSLIAEAFF.